This TCR beta chain stems from a study of metastatic and nonmetastatic thyroid tumors. Thyroid surgery was performed in patients who had received no treatment beforehand. The table lists this clone with a few counts. Using MiXCR, TCRdb reanalyzed the PCR reads. The table lists 9,000 to 13,000 clones, around a quarter of them singletons. This TCR came from a female donor with papillary thyroid cancer or a benign thyroid nodule (not recorded which). Some clones in this sample may be carry-over from other donors' samples. Sequencing input: tumor tissue.

The CDR3 nucleotides are TGCAGTGCGAAACCCCTCTGGAGGGATGGCAATCAGCCCCAGCATTTT. It translates to CSAKPLWRDGNQPQHF. This chain joins TRBV20-1 and TRBJ1-5; D gene ambiguous. The CDR3 runs to 16 residues. Trimming stripped 6 bases from V and 2 bases from J, with 20 bases between. The V gene's germline CDR1 is DFQATT and CDR2 SNEGSKA (reference sequence).